The TCR beta chain under discussion was sequenced for a study of CD8+CD57+ T cells in acquired aplastic anemia. Findings and limits, study-wide: Twenty-nine was the count of CD8+ CDR3 sequences that patients shared with controls.

Genomic DNA, the template, was used for profiling of the TCR beta VDJ and CDR3. Each CDR3 protein is one row after TCRdb ran MiXCR on the reads. This table has 220,000 or so distinct CDR3 sequences, 55% to 65% appearing once. The CDR3 is 13 residues long. V was cut by 1 base and J by 5 bases, with 10 bases left in between. The germline CDR1 and CDR2 sequences are DFQATT and SNEGSKA (reference sequence). As to this clonotype: Its antigen is currently unknown.

Before being chosen for sequencing, patients had shown CD8+CD57+ cell expansion by flow cytometry. Specimen: sorted CD4+, CD8+, or CD8+CD57+ T cells (not recorded which) from PBMCs. The chain uses TRBV20-1 and TRBJ2-3; the D gene is possibly TRBD2 (5 bases). The sequence came from a human donor with aplastic anemia. This chain's CDR3 is CSARGGQVDTQYF. CDR3 nucleotide sequence: TGCAGTGCTAGAGGCGGGCAGGTAGATACGCAGTATTTT.